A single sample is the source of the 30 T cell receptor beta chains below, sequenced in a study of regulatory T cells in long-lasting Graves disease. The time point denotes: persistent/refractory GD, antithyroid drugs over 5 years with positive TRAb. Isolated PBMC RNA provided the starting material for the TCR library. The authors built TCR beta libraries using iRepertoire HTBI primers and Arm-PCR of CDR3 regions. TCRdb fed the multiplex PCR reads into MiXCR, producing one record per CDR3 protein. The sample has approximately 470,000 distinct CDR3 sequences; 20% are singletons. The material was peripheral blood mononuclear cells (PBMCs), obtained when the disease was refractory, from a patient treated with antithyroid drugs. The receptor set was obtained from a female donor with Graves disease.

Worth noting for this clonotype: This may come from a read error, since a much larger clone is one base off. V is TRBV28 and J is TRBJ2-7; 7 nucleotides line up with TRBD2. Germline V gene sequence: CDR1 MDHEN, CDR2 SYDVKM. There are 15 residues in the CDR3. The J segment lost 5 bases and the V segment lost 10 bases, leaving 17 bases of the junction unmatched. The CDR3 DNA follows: TGTGCCACCACCCCCTCGGGGGAGGGCCTCGACGAGCAGTACTTC. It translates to CATTPSGEGLDEQYF.

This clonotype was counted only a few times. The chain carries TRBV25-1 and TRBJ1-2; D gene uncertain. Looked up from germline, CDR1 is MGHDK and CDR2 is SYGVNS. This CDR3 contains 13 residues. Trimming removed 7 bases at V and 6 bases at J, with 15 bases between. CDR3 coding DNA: TGTGCCAGCACCAAACGGGGATTCAATGGCTACACCTTC. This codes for CASTKRGFNGYTF.

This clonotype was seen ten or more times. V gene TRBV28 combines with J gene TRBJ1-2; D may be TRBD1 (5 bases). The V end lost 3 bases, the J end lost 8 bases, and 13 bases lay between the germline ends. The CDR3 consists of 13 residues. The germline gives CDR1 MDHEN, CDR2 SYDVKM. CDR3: CASSFLGQKGYTF. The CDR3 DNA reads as TGTGCCAGCAGTTTTTTGGGGCAGAAAGGCTACACCTTC.

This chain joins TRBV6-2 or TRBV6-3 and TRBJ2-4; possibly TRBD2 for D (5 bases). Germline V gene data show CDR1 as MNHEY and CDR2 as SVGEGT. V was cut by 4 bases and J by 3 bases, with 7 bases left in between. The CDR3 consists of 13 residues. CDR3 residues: CASSLGGKNIQYF. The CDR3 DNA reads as TGTGCCAGCAGTTTAGGAGGCAAAAACATTCAGTACTTC.

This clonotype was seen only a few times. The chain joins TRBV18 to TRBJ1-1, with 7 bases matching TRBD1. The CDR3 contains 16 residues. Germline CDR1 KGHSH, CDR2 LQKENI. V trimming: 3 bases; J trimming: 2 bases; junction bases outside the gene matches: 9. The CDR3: CASSPTWGQINTEAFF. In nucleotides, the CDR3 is TGTGCCAGCTCACCTACCTGGGGACAGATAAACACTGAAGCTTTCTTT.

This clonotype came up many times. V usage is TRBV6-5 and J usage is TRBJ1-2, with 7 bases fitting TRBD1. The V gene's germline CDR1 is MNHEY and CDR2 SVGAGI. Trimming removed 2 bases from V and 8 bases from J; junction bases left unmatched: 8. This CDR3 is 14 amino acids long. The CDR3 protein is CASSYGTATYGYTF. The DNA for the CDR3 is TGTGCCAGCAGTTACGGGACAGCGACTTACGGCTACACCTTC.

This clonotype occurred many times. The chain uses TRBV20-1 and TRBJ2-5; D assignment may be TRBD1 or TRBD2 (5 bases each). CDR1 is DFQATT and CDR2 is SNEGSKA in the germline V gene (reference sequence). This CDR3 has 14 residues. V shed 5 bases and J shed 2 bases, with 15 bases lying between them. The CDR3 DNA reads TGCAGTGCTCCCCTGACGGGACCGCAAGAGACCCAGTACTTC. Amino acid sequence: CSAPLTGPQETQYF.

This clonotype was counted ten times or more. CDR3 DNA: TGTGCCAGCAGCTTAGGGTCGGGTCCCTCCTACGAGCAGTACTTC. This translates into CASSLGSGPSYEQYF. The chain combines TRBV7-2 with TRBJ2-7; unclear D gene. CDR1 and CDR2 from the germline V gene are SGHTA and FQGNSA. Trimming removed 1 base from V and 0 bases from J, with 10 bases in between. CDR3 length: 15 residues.

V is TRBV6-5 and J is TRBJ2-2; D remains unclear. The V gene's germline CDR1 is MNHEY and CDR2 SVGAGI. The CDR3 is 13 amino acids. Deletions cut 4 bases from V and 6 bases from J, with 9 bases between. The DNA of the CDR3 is TGTGCCAGCAGTTCCCATGGACCCGGGGAGCTGTTTTTT. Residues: CASSSHGPGELFF.

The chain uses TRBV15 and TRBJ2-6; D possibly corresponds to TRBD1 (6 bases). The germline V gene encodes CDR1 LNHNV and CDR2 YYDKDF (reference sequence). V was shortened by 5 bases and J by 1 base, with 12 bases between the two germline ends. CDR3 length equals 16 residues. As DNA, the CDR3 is TGTGCCACCAGCGGCCGTCAGGGGTCTGGGGCCAACGTCCTGACTTTC. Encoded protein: CATSGRQGSGANVLTF.

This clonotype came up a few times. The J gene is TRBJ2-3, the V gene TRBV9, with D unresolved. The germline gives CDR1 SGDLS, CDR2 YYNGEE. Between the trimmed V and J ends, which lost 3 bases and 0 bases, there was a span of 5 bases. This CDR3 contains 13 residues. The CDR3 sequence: CASSAVSTDTQYF. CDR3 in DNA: TGTGCCAGCAGCGCTGTGAGCACAGATACGCAGTATTTT.

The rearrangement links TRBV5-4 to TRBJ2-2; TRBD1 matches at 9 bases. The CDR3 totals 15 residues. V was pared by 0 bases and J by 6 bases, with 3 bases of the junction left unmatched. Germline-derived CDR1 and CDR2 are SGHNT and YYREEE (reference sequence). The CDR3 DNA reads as TGTGCCAGCAGCTTGGCCGGGACAGGGCCCGGGGAGCTGTTTTTT. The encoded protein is CASSLAGTGPGELFF. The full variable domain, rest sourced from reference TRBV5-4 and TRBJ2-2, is ETGVTQSPTHLIKTRGQQVTLRCSSQSGHNTVSWYQQALGQGPQFIFQYYREEENGRGNFPPRFSGLQFPNYSSELNVNALELDDSALYLCASSLAGTGPGELFFGEGSRLTVL.

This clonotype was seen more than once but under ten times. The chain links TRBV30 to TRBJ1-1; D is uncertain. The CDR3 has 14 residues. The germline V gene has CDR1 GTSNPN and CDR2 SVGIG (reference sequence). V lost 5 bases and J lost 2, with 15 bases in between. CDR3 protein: CAWDTVKGNTEAFF. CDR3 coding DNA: TGTGCCTGGGACACCGTAAAGGGAAACACTGAAGCTTTCTTT.

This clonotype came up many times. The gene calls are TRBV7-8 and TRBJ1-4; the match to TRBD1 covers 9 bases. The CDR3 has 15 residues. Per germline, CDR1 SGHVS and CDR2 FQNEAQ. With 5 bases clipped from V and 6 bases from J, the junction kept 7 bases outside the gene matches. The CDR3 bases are TGTGCCAGCAGCAGCCGGGACAGGGCAGATGAAAAACTGTTTTTT. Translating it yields CASSSRDRADEKLFF.

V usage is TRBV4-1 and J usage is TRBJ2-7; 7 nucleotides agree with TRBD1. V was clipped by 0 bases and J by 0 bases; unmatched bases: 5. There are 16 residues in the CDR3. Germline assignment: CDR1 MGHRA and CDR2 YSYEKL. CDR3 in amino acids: CASSQEETGSSYEQYF. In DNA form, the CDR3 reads TGCGCCAGCAGCCAAGAGGAGACAGGGAGCTCCTACGAGCAGTACTTC.

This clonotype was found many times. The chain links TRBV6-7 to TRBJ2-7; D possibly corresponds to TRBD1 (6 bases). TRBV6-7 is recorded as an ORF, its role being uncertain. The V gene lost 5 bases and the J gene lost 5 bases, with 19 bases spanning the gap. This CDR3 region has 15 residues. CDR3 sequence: CASSQRAGTTNEQYF. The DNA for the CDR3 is TGTGCCAGCAGTCAACGGGCAGGGACAACCAACGAGCAGTACTTC.

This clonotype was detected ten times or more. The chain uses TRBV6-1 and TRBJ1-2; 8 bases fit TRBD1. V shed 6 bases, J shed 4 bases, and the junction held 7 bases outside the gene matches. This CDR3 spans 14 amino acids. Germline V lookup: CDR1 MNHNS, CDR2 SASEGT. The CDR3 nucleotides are TGTGCCAGCAGACCAGGGGGCATTGTCTATGGCTACACCTTC. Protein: CASRPGGIVYGYTF.

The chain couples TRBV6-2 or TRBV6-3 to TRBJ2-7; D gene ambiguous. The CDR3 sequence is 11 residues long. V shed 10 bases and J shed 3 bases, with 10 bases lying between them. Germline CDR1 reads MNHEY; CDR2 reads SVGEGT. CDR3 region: CATTTGYEQYF. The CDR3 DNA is TGTGCCACTACAACTGGCTACGAGCAGTACTTC.

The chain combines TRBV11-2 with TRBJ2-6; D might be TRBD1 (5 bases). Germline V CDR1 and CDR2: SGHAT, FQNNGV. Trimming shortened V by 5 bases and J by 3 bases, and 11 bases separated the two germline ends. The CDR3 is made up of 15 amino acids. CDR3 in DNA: TGTGCCAGCAGCCCCGACAGATTTGGGGCCAACGTCCTGACTTTC. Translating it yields CASSPDRFGANVLTF.

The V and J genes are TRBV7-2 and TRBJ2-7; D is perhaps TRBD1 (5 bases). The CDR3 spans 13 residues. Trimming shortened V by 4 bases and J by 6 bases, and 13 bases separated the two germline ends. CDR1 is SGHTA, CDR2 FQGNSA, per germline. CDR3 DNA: TGTGCCAGCAGCTATTTTCTAGGGGCCGAGCAGTACTTC. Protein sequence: CASSYFLGAEQYF.

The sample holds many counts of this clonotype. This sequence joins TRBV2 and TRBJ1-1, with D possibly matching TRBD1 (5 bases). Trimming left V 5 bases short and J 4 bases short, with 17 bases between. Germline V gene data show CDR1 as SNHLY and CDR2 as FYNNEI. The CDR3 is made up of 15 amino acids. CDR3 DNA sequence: TGTGCCAGCAGTCCGGAACAGGCTTGGGGCACTGAAGCTTTCTTT. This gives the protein CASSPEQAWGTEAFF.

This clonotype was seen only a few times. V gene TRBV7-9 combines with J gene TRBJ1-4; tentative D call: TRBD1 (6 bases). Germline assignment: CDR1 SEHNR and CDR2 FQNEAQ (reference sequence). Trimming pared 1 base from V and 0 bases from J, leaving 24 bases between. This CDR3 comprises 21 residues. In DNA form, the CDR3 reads TGTGCCAGCAGCTTAGGGATCGGTGCCAGGGGCCCGTCAGCAACTAATGAAAAACTGTTTTTT. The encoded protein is CASSLGIGARGPSATNEKLFF.

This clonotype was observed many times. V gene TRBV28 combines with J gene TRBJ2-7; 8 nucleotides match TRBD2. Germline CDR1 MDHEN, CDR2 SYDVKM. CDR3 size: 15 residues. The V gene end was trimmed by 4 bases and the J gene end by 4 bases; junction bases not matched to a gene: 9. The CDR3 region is CASSSRVAGRYEQYF. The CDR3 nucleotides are TGTGCCAGCAGTTCCCGGGTAGCGGGAAGGTACGAGCAGTACTTC. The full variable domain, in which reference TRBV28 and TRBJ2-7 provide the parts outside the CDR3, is DVKVTQSSRYLVKRTGEKVFLECVQDMDHENMFWYRQDPGLGLRLIYFSYDVKMKEKGDIPEGYSVSREKKERFSLILESASTNQTSMYLCASSSRVAGRYEQYFGPGTRLTVT.

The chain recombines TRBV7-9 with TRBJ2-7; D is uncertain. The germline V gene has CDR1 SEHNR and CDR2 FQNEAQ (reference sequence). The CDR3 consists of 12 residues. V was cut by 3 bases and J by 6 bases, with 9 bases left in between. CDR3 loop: CASSFIPLEQYF. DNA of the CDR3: TGTGCCAGCAGCTTTATCCCCCTCGAGCAGTACTTC.

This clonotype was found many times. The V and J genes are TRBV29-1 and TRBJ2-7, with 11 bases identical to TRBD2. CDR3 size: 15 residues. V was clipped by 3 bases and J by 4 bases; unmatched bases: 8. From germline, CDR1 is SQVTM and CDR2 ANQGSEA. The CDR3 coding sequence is TGCAGCGTTGAGGTCCAGGGACTAGCGGAGTACGAGCAGTACTTC. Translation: CSVEVQGLAEYEQYF.

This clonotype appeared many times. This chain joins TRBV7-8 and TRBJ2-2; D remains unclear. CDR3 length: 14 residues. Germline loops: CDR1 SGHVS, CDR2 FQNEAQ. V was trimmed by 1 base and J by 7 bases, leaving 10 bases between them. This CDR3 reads CASSLVGVVGELFF. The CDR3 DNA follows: TGTGCCAGCAGCTTAGTTGGGGTCGTCGGGGAGCTGTTTTTT.

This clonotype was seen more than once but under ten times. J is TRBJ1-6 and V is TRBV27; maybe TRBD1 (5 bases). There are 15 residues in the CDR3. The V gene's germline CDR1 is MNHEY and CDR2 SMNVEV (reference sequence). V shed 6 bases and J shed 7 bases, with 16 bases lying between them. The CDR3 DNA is TGTGCCAGCAGCCCCGGGACGGCAAGAAATTCACCCCTCCACTTT. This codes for CASSPGTARNSPLHF.

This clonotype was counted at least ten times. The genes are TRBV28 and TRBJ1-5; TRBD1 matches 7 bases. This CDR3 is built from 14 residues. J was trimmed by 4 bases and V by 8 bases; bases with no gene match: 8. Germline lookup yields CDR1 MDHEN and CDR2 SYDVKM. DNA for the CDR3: TGTGCCAGCCTCACGGACAGGATTAATCAGCCCCAGCATTTT. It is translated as CASLTDRINQPQHF.

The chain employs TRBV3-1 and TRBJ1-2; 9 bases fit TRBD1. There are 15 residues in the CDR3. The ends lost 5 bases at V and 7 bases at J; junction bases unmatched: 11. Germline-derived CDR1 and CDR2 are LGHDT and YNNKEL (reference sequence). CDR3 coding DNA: TGTGCCAGCAGCTTACAGGGGGCATTCCTATTTGGCTACACCTTC. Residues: CASSLQGAFLFGYTF.

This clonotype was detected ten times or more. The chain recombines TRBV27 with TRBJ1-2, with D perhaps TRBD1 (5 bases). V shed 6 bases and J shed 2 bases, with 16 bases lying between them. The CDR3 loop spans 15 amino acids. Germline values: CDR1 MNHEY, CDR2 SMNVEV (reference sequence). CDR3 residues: CASSPTKGINYGYTF. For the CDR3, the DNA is TGTGCCAGCAGCCCCACGAAGGGGATAAACTATGGCTACACCTTC.